Below, 23 T cell receptor beta chains from the same sample are listed, as sequenced in a study of blood T cell repertoires in COVID-19. Using immunoSEQ multiplex PCR, the repertoire was profiled, and TCRdb retains in-frame clones only, with some absent. The sample has under 200,000 clones; 80% to 90% are singletons. Material for sequencing was PBMCs or T cells enriched from blood (not recorded which). Receptors originate from a woman between 45 and 65 years old who had recovered from COVID-19.

This clone came up once. The V and J genes are TRBV11-3 and TRBJ2-2; D unclear. There are 13 residues in the CDR3. The V and J ends lost 1 base and 5 bases respectively, with 5 bases between them. Germline CDR1 SGHNT, CDR2 YENEEA. This chain's CDR3 is CASSLALTGELFF. DNA of the CDR3: TGTGCCAGCAGCTTAGCCCTTACCGGGGAGCTGTTTTTT.

The J gene is TRBJ2-1, the V gene TRBV6-5, with 11 bases that match TRBD2. V shed 7 bases and J 7 bases; nucleotides not matched to a gene: 9. The length of the CDR3 is 15 residues. Germline values: CDR1 MNHEY, CDR2 SVGAGI. CDR3 region: CASTLLAGVKNEQFF. CDR3 in DNA: TGTGCCAGCACGTTACTAGCGGGAGTCAAAAATGAGCAGTTCTTC.

The chain couples TRBV27 to TRBJ1-1; D uncertain. Trimming took 1 base from V and 1 from J, leaving 7 bases between them. The CDR3 contains 14 residues. In germline, CDR1 is MNHEY, CDR2 SMNVEV (reference sequence). The CDR3 spells CASSLLEGNTEAFF. CDR3 sequence (DNA): TGTGCCAGCAGTTTATTAGAGGGGAACACTGAAGCTTTCTTT.

The J gene is TRBJ2-1, the V gene TRBV6-2 or TRBV6-3, with D possibly TRBD2 on 5 matching bases. The CDR3 is 16 amino acids. The germline V and J ends were trimmed by 6 bases and 0 bases, with 15 bases remaining between them. From germline, CDR1 is MNHEY and CDR2 SVGEGT. CDR3 coding DNA: TGTGCCAGCAGCCCTCGGACGGGGAGCTCCTACAATGAGCAGTTCTTC. Its translation is CASSPRTGSSYNEQFF.

CDR3 sequence reads: CASSTPGRGVNTEAFF. The CDR3 DNA sequence: TGTGCCAGTAGTACACCAGGACGGGGGGTGAACACTGAAGCTTTCTTT. The chain links TRBV19 to TRBJ1-1, with a possible D match to TRBD1 (5 bases). CDR3 length: 16 amino acids. Deletions cut 4 bases from V and 0 bases from J, with 15 bases between. The germline V gene encodes CDR1 LNHDA and CDR2 SQIVND (reference sequence).

This chain uses TRBV5-1 with TRBJ2-3; 13 bases match TRBD2. This CDR3 is built from 16 residues. Germline V gives CDR1 SGHRS, CDR2 YFSETQ. V trimming: 2 bases; J trimming: 1 base; junction bases outside the gene matches: 1. This CDR3 is CASSLGTSGGTDTQYF. Here the CDR3 DNA reads TGCGCCAGCAGCTTAGGGACTAGCGGGGGCACAGATACGCAGTATTTT.

The chain uses TRBV7-2 and TRBJ2-3, with 7 bases that match TRBD2. Per the germline V gene, CDR1 is SGHTA and CDR2 is FQGNSA. The length of the CDR3 is 14 residues. The V gene end was trimmed by 7 bases and the J gene end by 6 bases; junction bases not matched to a gene: 10. The CDR3 is CASTFGGGGDTQYF. CDR3 nucleotides: TGTGCCAGCACATTCGGCGGGGGAGGGGATACGCAGTATTTT.

This chain links TRBV5-6 with TRBJ2-5; TRBD2 is a possible D gene (5 bases). Between the trimmed V and J ends, which lost 0 bases and 5 bases, there was a span of 5 bases. The germline gives CDR1 SGHDT, CDR2 YYEEEE. This CDR3 is built from 12 residues. CDR3 DNA: TGTGCCAGCAGCTTGGGGAGGGAGACCCAGTACTTC. This encodes CASSLGRETQYF. Complete variable domain (other parts from reference TRBV5-6 and TRBJ2-5): DAGVTQSPTHLIKTRGQQVTLRCSPKSGHDTVSWYQQALGQGPQFIFQYYEEEERQRGNFPDRFSGHQFPNYSSELNVNALLLGDSALYLCASSLGRETQYFGPGTRLLVL.

The rearrangement uses TRBV2 and TRBJ1-4, with a tentative D call TRBD1 (6 bases). Germline CDR1 SNHLY, CDR2 FYNNEI. With 4 bases removed from V and 10 bases from J, the gap between germline ends came to 19 bases. CDR3 length: 15 residues. The CDR3 loop reads CASSVKGGEAGKLFF. The DNA for the CDR3 is TGTGCCAGCAGTGTAAAAGGGGGAGAGGCGGGAAAACTGTTTTTT.

J is TRBJ2-2 and V is TRBV5-4; the D gene is possibly TRBD2 (5 bases). The germline V gene encodes CDR1 SGHNT and CDR2 YYREEE (reference sequence). The ends were cut back, 3 bases at V and 3 bases at J, with 9 bases in the middle. This CDR3 is 14 amino acids long. The CDR3 protein is CASSSRRDTGELFF. The CDR3 DNA reads TGTGCCAGCAGCTCGAGGCGGGACACCGGGGAGCTGTTTTTT. Full variable domain (outside the CDR3, taken from reference TRBV5-4 and TRBJ2-2): ETGVTQSPTHLIKTRGQQVTLRCSSQSGHNTVSWYQQALGQGPQFIFQYYREEENGRGNFPPRFSGLQFPNYSSELNVNALELDDSALYLCASSSRRDTGELFFGEGSRLTVL.

The rearrangement uses TRBV19 and TRBJ1-5; 7 bases fit TRBD1. Trimming took 4 bases from V and 4 from J; bases not matched to a gene: 7. The V gene's germline CDR1 is LNHDA and CDR2 SQIVND (reference sequence). The CDR3 has 15 residues. CDR3 bases: TGTGCCAGTAGTACACAGGGGCGAAATAATCAGCCCCAGCATTTT. Its translation: CASSTQGRNNQPQHF.

The chain recombines TRBV18 with TRBJ2-3; tentative D call: TRBD2 (5 bases). The CDR3 runs to 13 residues. Germline CDR1 reads KGHSH; CDR2 reads LQKENI. Trimming cost V 4 bases and J 4 bases, with 9 bases left between them. Here the CDR3 DNA reads TGTGCCAGCTCACGGACTGTCCCAGATACGCAGTATTTT. Amino acids: CASSRTVPDTQYF.

The J gene is TRBJ1-5, the V gene TRBV7-5; the DNA was not used to check the table's D call, TRBD1. TRBV7-5 is a listed pseudogene. This CDR3 region has 11 residues. CDR3 sequence reads: CARSSTQPQHF. In nucleotides, the CDR3 is TGTGCCAGAAGCTCCACACAGCCCCAGCATTTT.

This chain connects TRBV3-1 (or the pseudogene TRBV3-2) to TRBJ1-1; 8 nucleotides match TRBD1. Trimming at V came to 4 bases and at J to 3 bases, leaving 10 bases not matched to a gene. Germline CDR1 LGHDT, CDR2 YNNKEL (reference sequence). The CDR3 contains 16 residues. The CDR3 loop is CASSPDRVCSDTEAFF. DNA for the CDR3: TGTGCCAGCAGCCCGGACAGGGTTTGTTCGGACACTGAAGCTTTCTTT.

This chain links TRBV29-1 with TRBJ1-2; D uncertain. The CDR3 is 13 residues long. Germline V gene lookup returns CDR1 SQVTM and CDR2 ANQGSEA. V lost 4 bases and J lost 3, with 12 bases in between. CDR3 nucleotides: TGCAGCGTTGTTGAGCGGCACTACTATGGCTACACCTTC. It encodes CSVVERHYYGYTF.

This CDR3 reads CASRGHDNQPQHF. Here the CDR3 DNA reads TGTGCCAGCAGAGGACACGACAATCAGCCCCAGCATTTT. The chain employs TRBV6-6 and TRBJ1-5, with a weak D call TRBD1 (5 bases). V lost 6 bases, J lost 3 bases, and 9 bases lay in between. There are 13 residues in the CDR3. Germline V gives CDR1 MNHNY, CDR2 SVGAGI (reference sequence).

This rearrangement joins TRBV7-9 to TRBJ2-1; 15 bases are shared with TRBD2. This CDR3 is 15 amino acids long. V shed 5 bases and J 7 bases; nucleotides not matched to a gene: 3. Germline lookup yields CDR1 SEHNR and CDR2 FQNEAQ (reference sequence). Here the CDR3 reads CASSQGLAGGNEQFF. The CDR3 DNA sequence: TGTGCCAGCAGCCAGGGACTAGCGGGAGGTAATGAGCAGTTCTTC. Filled out from reference TRBV7-9 and TRBJ2-1, the complete variable domain reads DTGVSQNPRHKITKRGQNVTFRCDPISEHNRLYWYRQTLGQGPEFLTYFQNEAQLEKSRLLSDRFSAERPKGSFSTLEIQRTEQGDSAMYLCASSQGLAGGNEQFFGPGTRLTVL.

This clone has just one count. The chain joins TRBV29-1 to TRBJ1-4, with D unresolved. Per germline, CDR1 SQVTM and CDR2 ANQGSEA. The germline V and J ends were trimmed by 1 base and 16 bases, with 16 bases remaining between them. This CDR3 spans 12 amino acids. CDR3 loop: CSVEGASPGEFF. CDR3 nucleotide sequence: TGCAGCGTTGAAGGGGCCAGCCCCGGCGAGTTTTTT.

The chain combines TRBV7-3 with TRBJ2-1, with 10 bases lining up with TRBD1. The ends lost 1 base at V and 8 bases at J; junction bases unmatched: 11. From germline, CDR1 is SGHTA and CDR2 FQGTGA. The CDR3 runs 17 residues. In DNA form, the CDR3 reads TGTGCCAGCAGCTTAAGAGTTGGACAGGGGGGTTACCATGAGCAGTTCTTC. Amino acid sequence: CASSLRVGQGGYHEQFF.

This rearrangement joins TRBV12-2 to TRBJ1-5. TRBV12-2 is classified as a pseudogene. The CDR3 length is 13 residues. CDR3 nucleotides: TGTGCAAGTCGCTTCCGGTGGGAGCAGCCCCAGCATTTT. This gives the protein CASRFRWEQPQHF.

The V call is TRBV11-2, the J call TRBJ2-7; TRBD2 might be the D (5 bases). The V gene lost 1 base and the J gene lost 0 bases, with 10 bases spanning the gap. Germline V gene sequence: CDR1 SGHAT, CDR2 FQNNGV. The CDR3 is 15 amino acids. This CDR3 reads CASSLVPDSSYEQYF. The CDR3 bases are TGTGCCAGCAGCTTAGTCCCGGACTCCTCCTACGAGCAGTACTTC. Full variable domain (missing parts from reference TRBV11-2 and TRBJ2-7): EAGVAQSPRYKIIEKRQSVAFWCNPISGHATLYWYQQILGQGPKLLIQFQNNGVVDDSQLPKDRFSAERLKGVDSTLKIQPAKLEDSAVYLCASSLVPDSSYEQYFGPGTRLTVT.

The rearrangement uses TRBV28 and TRBJ1-1; no firm D call. CDR1 is MDHEN, CDR2 SYDVKM, per germline. The V end was cut by 2 bases, the J end by 10 bases, with 11 bases between. The CDR3 runs 12 residues. CDR3 amino acids: CASSLARTAAFF. Written as DNA, the CDR3 is TGTGCCAGCAGTTTAGCCCGCACAGCAGCTTTCTTT.

The CDR3 coding sequence is TGTGCCAGCAGCCTCGGACAGACTGACACAGATACGCAGTATTTT. Protein: CASSLGQTDTDTQYF. The chain employs TRBV3-1 (or the pseudogene TRBV3-2) and TRBJ2-3; the D gene is possibly TRBD1 (6 bases). V was shortened by 4 bases and J by 2 bases, with 13 bases between the two germline ends. The CDR3 consists of 15 residues. The germline gives CDR1 LGHDT, CDR2 YNNKEL (reference sequence).